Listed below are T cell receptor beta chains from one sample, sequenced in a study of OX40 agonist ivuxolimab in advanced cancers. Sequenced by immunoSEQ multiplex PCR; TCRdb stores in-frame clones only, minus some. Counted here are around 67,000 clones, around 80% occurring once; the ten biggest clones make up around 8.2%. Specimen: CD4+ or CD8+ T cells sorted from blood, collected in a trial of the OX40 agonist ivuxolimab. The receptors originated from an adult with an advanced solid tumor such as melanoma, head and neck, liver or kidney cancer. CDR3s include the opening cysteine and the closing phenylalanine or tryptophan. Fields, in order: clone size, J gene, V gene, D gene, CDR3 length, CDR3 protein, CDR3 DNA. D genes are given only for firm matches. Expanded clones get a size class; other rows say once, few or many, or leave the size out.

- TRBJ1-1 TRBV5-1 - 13 CASSEWEDTEAFF TGCGCCAGCAGTGAGTGGGAGGACACTGAAGCTTTCTTT
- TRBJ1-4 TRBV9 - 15 CASSARGSASEKLFF TGTGCCAGCAGCGCCAGGGGTTCGGCTAGCGAAAAACTGTTTTTT
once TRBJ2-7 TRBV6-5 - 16 CASSYSPSEDSYEQYF TGTGCCAGCAGTTACTCGCCTTCAGAGGACTCCTACGAGCAGTACTTC
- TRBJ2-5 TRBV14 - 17 CASSQDQPGARRATQYF TGTGCCAGCAGCCAAGACCAGCCAGGGGCACGACGAGCGACCCAGTACTTC
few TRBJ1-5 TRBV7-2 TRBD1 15 CASSPRGGSNQPQHF TGTGCCAGCAGCCCCAGGGGGGGAAGCAATCAGCCCCAGCATTTT
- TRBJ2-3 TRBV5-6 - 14 CASSGRGVTDTQYF TGTGCCAGCAGCGGTCGGGGTGTCACAGATACGCAGTATTTT
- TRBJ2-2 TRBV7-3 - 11 CASSLYGELFF TGTGCCAGCAGCTTATACGGGGAGCTGTTTTTT
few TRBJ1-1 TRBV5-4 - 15 CASSPGARANTEAFF TGTGCCAGCAGTCCTGGGGCACGGGCGAACACTGAAGCTTTCTTT
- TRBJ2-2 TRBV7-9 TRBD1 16 CASSYSGTGGSGELFF TGTGCCAGCAGCTATTCCGGGACAGGGGGCTCCGGGGAGCTGTTTTTT
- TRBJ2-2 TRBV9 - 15 CASSVVLGWAGELFF TGTGCCAGCAGCGTAGTACTAGGGTGGGCCGGGGAGCTGTTTTTT
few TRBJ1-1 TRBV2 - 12 CASSVLHTEAFF TGTGCCAGCAGTGTATTACACACTGAAGCTTTCTTT
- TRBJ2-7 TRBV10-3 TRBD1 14 CAISDDRGAYEQYF TGTGCCATCAGTGATGACAGGGGGGCCTACGAGCAGTACTTC
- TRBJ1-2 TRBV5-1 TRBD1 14 CASSSSTGTAGYTF TGCGCCAGCAGCTCCTCGACAGGGACCGCTGGCTACACCTTC